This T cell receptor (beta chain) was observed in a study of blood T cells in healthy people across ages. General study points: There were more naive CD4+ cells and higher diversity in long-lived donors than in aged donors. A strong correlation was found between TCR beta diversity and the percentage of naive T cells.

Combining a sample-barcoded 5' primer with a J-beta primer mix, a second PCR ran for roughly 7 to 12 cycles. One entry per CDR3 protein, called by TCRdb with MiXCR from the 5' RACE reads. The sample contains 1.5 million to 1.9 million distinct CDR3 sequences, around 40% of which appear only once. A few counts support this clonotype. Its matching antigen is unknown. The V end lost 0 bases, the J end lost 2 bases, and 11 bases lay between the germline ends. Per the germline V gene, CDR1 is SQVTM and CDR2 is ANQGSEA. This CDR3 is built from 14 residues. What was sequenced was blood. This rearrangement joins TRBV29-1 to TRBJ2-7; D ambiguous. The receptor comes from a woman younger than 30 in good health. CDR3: CSVEDLGSPYEQYF. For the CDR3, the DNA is TGCAGCGTTGAAGATTTGGGTTCCCCCTACGAGCAGTACTTC.